This T cell receptor beta chain stems from a study of blood T cell repertoires in COVID-19. About the research overall: Material from acute and convalescent COVID-19 was sourced from the United States, Italy and Spain. Sources were T cells, B-cell-depleted T cells, or PBMCs; the material itself was cDNA or gDNA.

The J segment lost 5 bases and the V segment lost 6 bases, leaving 8 bases of the junction unmatched. Germline values: CDR1 MNHEY, CDR2 SVGEGT. CDR3 size: 15 residues. Under the authors' procedure: Reference gene primers were amplified, and this amplification served to estimate nucleated cell counts. The protocol was immunoSEQ multiplex PCR, while the TCRdb copy is restricted to in-frame clones and leaves out a portion. V, J and clone size reflect that table, while D and trimming were determined from the DNA. The sample includes 68,000 or so clones, about 80% seen only once; the top ten take 20% to 25%.

The sequence was obtained from a human donor in a cohort sampled during active COVID-19. V is TRBV6-2 or TRBV6-3 and J is TRBJ2-7; 12 nucleotides match TRBD1. The sequencing input was peripheral blood. This CDR3 is CASSNRDRGLDEQYF. The CDR3, as DNA: TGTGCCAGCAGCAACCGGGACAGGGGGCTCGACGAGCAGTACTTC.